Listed below are T cell receptor beta chains from one sample, sequenced in a study of blood T cell repertoires in COVID-19. Clones were sequenced by immunoSEQ multiplex PCR, and TCRdb holds only the in-frame ones, with some missing. The sample includes approximately 250,000 clones, approximately 84% seen only once; the top ten take approximately 9%. Sequencing was done on a sample of peripheral blood. These receptors came from a human donor in a cohort sampled during active COVID-19. The CDR3 runs from the conserved cysteine through the conserved F or W. Each record gives: J gene, V gene, clone size, D gene, CDR3 protein, CDR3 DNA. D genes are given only for firm matches. The size field is filled for only some rows; it gives once, few, many or a size class.

j_gene: TRBJ1-1; v_gene: TRBV5-1; abundance: NA; d_gene: NA; CDR3aa: CASSSDGLRNTEAFF; CDR3nt: TGCGCCAGCAGCTCGGACGGACTTAGGAACACTGAAGCTTTCTTT
j_gene: TRBJ1-5; v_gene: TRBV27; abundance: NA; d_gene: NA; CDR3aa: CASSLQAAGQPQHF; CDR3nt: TGTGCCAGCAGCCTACAGGCGGCCGGGCAGCCCCAGCATTTT
j_gene: TRBJ2-7; v_gene: TRBV4-2; abundance: few; d_gene: TRBD2; CDR3aa: CASSQVGGGTYEQYF; CDR3nt: TGTGCCAGCAGCCAAGTTGGGGGAGGGACCTACGAGCAGTACTTC
j_gene: TRBJ1-3; v_gene: TRBV3-1/TRBV3-2; abundance: NA; d_gene: TRBD1; CDR3aa: CASSQVTGGSGNTIYF; CDR3nt: TGTGCCAGCAGCCAAGTAACAGGGGGCTCTGGAAACACCATATATTTT
j_gene: TRBJ2-2; v_gene: TRBV18; abundance: NA; d_gene: NA; CDR3aa: CASSPRHTNTGELFF; CDR3nt: TGTGCCAGCTCACCTAGACACACTAACACCGGGGAGCTGTTTTTT
j_gene: TRBJ1-1; v_gene: TRBV11-2; abundance: NA; d_gene: NA; CDR3aa: CASSIDRTRSNTEAFF; CDR3nt: TGTGCCAGCAGCATCGACAGGACTAGATCGAACACTGAAGCTTTCTTT
j_gene: TRBJ1-1; v_gene: TRBV27; abundance: few; d_gene: NA; CDR3aa: CASSLSMGGTEAFF; CDR3nt: TGTGCCAGCAGTTTATCGATGGGGGGCACTGAAGCTTTCTTT
j_gene: TRBJ1-1; v_gene: TRBV24-1; abundance: NA; d_gene: NA; CDR3aa: CATSRGSWNTEAFF; CDR3nt: TGTGCCACCAGTAGGGGCAGTTGGAACACTGAAGCTTTCTTT
j_gene: TRBJ2-3; v_gene: TRBV5-4; abundance: NA; d_gene: NA; CDR3aa: CASSRQRPGGSSTDTQYF; CDR3nt: TGTGCCAGCAGCCGTCAGAGACCCGGGGGATCTAGCACAGATACGCAGTATTTT
j_gene: TRBJ2-7; v_gene: TRBV5-4; abundance: NA; d_gene: NA; CDR3aa: CASSLRGSYEQYF; CDR3nt: TGTGCCAGCAGCCTCAGGGGCTCCTACGAGCAGTACTTC
j_gene: TRBJ2-3; v_gene: TRBV28; abundance: NA; d_gene: TRBD2; CDR3aa: CATTGSGGPLNTDTQYF; CDR3nt: TGTGCCACCACGGGGAGCGGGGGGCCCCTCAACACAGATACGCAGTATTTT
j_gene: TRBJ2-2; v_gene: TRBV13; abundance: NA; d_gene: TRBD2; CDR3aa: CASSPSTSGRSGELFF; CDR3nt: TGTGCCAGCAGCCCGTCGACTAGCGGGAGATCCGGGGAGCTGTTTTTT
j_gene: TRBJ2-7; v_gene: TRBV9; abundance: NA; d_gene: TRBD2; CDR3aa: CASSVAVAGGYEQYF; CDR3nt: TGTGCCAGCAGCGTAGCAGTAGCGGGAGGCTACGAGCAGTACTTC
j_gene: TRBJ2-1; v_gene: TRBV5-6; abundance: NA; d_gene: TRBD2; CDR3aa: CASSAGGGAFGEQFF; CDR3nt: TGTGCCAGCAGCGCCGGGGGGGGCGCTTTTGGTGAGCAGTTCTTC
j_gene: TRBJ2-7; v_gene: TRBV18; abundance: NA; d_gene: NA; CDR3aa: CASSLAVTYEQYF; CDR3nt: TGTGCCAGCTCATTAGCGGTGACCTACGAGCAGTACTTC
j_gene: TRBJ2-5; v_gene: TRBV18; abundance: NA; d_gene: NA; CDR3aa: CASSPNRQETQYF; CDR3nt: TGTGCCAGCTCACCAAACAGGCAAGAGACCCAGTACTTC
j_gene: TRBJ2-7; v_gene: TRBV29-1; abundance: NA; d_gene: NA; CDR3aa: CSVGAGEQYF; CDR3nt: TGCAGCGTGGGGGCGGGCGAGCAGTACTTC
j_gene: TRBJ1-1; v_gene: TRBV11-2; abundance: NA; d_gene: NA; CDR3aa: CASSFSNMNTEAFF; CDR3nt: TGTGCCAGCAGCTTCTCGAACATGAACACTGAAGCTTTCTTT
j_gene: TRBJ1-6; v_gene: TRBV20-1; abundance: NA; d_gene: NA; CDR3aa: CSASRTDYNSPLHF; CDR3nt: TGCAGTGCTAGTCGGACAGACTATAATTCACCCCTCCACTTT
j_gene: TRBJ1-3; v_gene: TRBV6-5; abundance: once; d_gene: NA; CDR3aa: CASTLSGGSGNTIYF; CDR3nt: TGTGCCAGTACCTTATCGGGGGGAAGTGGAAACACCATATATTTT
j_gene: TRBJ1-2; v_gene: TRBV12-3/TRBV12-4; abundance: NA; d_gene: NA; CDR3aa: CASSVGALYGYTF; CDR3nt: TGTGCCAGCAGTGTAGGGGCCCTTTATGGCTACACCTTC
j_gene: TRBJ1-2; v_gene: TRBV12-3/TRBV12-4; abundance: NA; d_gene: NA; CDR3aa: CASSSTPGHGYTF; CDR3nt: TGTGCCAGCAGTTCTACCCCTGGTCATGGCTACACCTTC
j_gene: TRBJ2-3; v_gene: TRBV5-1; abundance: NA; d_gene: TRBD2; CDR3aa: CASSLVASGGAGDTQYF; CDR3nt: TGCGCCAGCAGCTTGGTGGCCAGCGGGGGGGCAGGAGATACGCAGTATTTT
j_gene: TRBJ2-7; v_gene: TRBV6-2/TRBV6-3; abundance: NA; d_gene: NA; CDR3aa: CASSYPGSYEQYF; CDR3nt: TGTGCCAGCAGTTACCCGGGGTCCTACGAGCAGTACTTC
j_gene: TRBJ1-2; v_gene: TRBV29-1; abundance: NA; d_gene: NA; CDR3aa: CSVEEEVPSRGYTF; CDR3nt: TGCAGCGTTGAAGAGGAGGTCCCATCGCGAGGCTACACCTTC
j_gene: TRBJ1-6; v_gene: TRBV5-6; abundance: NA; d_gene: NA; CDR3aa: CASSFLTGNSNSPLHF; CDR3nt: TGTGCCAGCAGCTTCCTGACAGGAAACTCTAATTCACCCCTCCACTTT
j_gene: TRBJ1-1; v_gene: TRBV5-1; abundance: NA; d_gene: NA; CDR3aa: CASSLEDIMNTEAFF; CDR3nt: TGCGCCAGCAGCTTGGAGGACATTATGAACACTGAAGCTTTCTTT
j_gene: TRBJ1-2; v_gene: TRBV5-1; abundance: few; d_gene: TRBD1; CDR3aa: CASSPRDRGPGGYTF; CDR3nt: TGCGCCAGCAGCCCCCGGGACAGGGGGCCGGGTGGCTACACCTTC
j_gene: TRBJ2-7; v_gene: TRBV19; abundance: few; d_gene: NA; CDR3aa: CASSMGGSGEQYF; CDR3nt: TGTGCCAGTAGTATGGGAGGTTCGGGAGAGCAGTACTTC
j_gene: TRBJ1-3; v_gene: TRBV10-3; abundance: NA; d_gene: NA; CDR3aa: CAISENGRIIYF; CDR3nt: TGTGCCATCAGTGAGAACGGTAGAATTATATATTTT
j_gene: TRBJ1-1; v_gene: TRBV7-9; abundance: NA; d_gene: NA; CDR3aa: CASSPPSVGGNTEAFF; CDR3nt: TGTGCCAGCAGCCCCCCCTCGGTAGGGGGGAACACTGAAGCTTTCTTT
j_gene: TRBJ2-3; v_gene: TRBV14; abundance: NA; d_gene: TRBD2; CDR3aa: CASSQGLAGGTDTQYF; CDR3nt: TGTGCCAGCAGCCAAGGATTAGCGGGAGGCACAGATACGCAGTATTTT
j_gene: TRBJ1-4; v_gene: TRBV5-6; abundance: once; d_gene: NA; CDR3aa: CASSFDRTSPLNEKLFF; CDR3nt: TGTGCCAGCAGCTTTGACAGGACCAGCCCTCTTAATGAAAAACTGTTTTTT
j_gene: TRBJ1-6; v_gene: TRBV5-6; abundance: NA; d_gene: TRBD1; CDR3aa: CASSFLQGYSPLHF; CDR3nt: TGTGCCAGCAGCTTTTTACAGGGGTATTCACCCCTCCACTTT
j_gene: TRBJ1-1; v_gene: TRBV5-6; abundance: NA; d_gene: TRBD1; CDR3aa: CASNQQGSLSTEAFF; CDR3nt: TGTGCCAGCAACCAACAGGGGTCGTTAAGCACTGAAGCTTTCTTT
j_gene: TRBJ2-1; v_gene: TRBV28; abundance: NA; d_gene: NA; CDR3aa: CASMTTGHLYNEQFF; CDR3nt: TGTGCCAGCATGACAACGGGACACCTCTACAATGAGCAGTTCTTC
j_gene: TRBJ2-7; v_gene: TRBV7-2; abundance: NA; d_gene: NA; CDR3aa: CASSRQGGYEQYF; CDR3nt: TGTGCCAGCAGTCGGCAGGGCGGCTACGAGCAGTACTTC
j_gene: TRBJ2-7; v_gene: TRBV10-2; abundance: few; d_gene: NA; CDR3aa: CAYAPGPLRDYEQYF; CDR3nt: TGCGCCTATGCCCCGGGCCCACTACGGGACTACGAGCAGTACTTC
j_gene: TRBJ2-2; v_gene: TRBV5-1; abundance: NA; d_gene: TRBD1; CDR3aa: CASSLAGTAYTGELFF; CDR3nt: TGCGCCAGCAGCTTGGCCGGGACAGCCTATACCGGGGAGCTGTTTTTT
j_gene: TRBJ1-2; v_gene: TRBV28; abundance: once; d_gene: NA; CDR3aa: CASSPGLGGGYTF; CDR3nt: TGTGCCAGCAGCCCGGGACTGGGGGGGGGCTACACCTTC
j_gene: TRBJ2-2; v_gene: TRBV5-1; abundance: NA; d_gene: TRBD1; CDR3aa: CASRGQGYTGELFF; CDR3nt: TGCGCCAGCAGAGGACAGGGATATACCGGGGAGCTGTTTTTT
j_gene: TRBJ2-3; v_gene: TRBV7-9; abundance: NA; d_gene: NA; CDR3aa: CASTGIPGTQYF; CDR3nt: TGTGCCAGCACCGGAATCCCGGGTACGCAGTATTTT
j_gene: TRBJ2-2; v_gene: TRBV6-6; abundance: NA; d_gene: TRBD2; CDR3aa: CASSYQRENTGELFF; CDR3nt: TGTGCCAGCAGTTATCAGCGGGAGAACACCGGGGAGCTGTTTTTT
j_gene: TRBJ2-3; v_gene: TRBV6-6; abundance: NA; d_gene: TRBD1; CDR3aa: CASSPRRNRGLSGKTDTQYF; CDR3nt: TGTGCCAGCAGTCCGCGTCGGAACAGGGGCCTGAGTGGCAAAACAGATACGCAGTATTTT
j_gene: TRBJ1-3; v_gene: TRBV11-2; abundance: NA; d_gene: NA; CDR3aa: CASRHSPQAGNTIYF; CDR3nt: TGTGCCAGCAGGCATTCACCGCAGGCTGGAAACACCATATATTTT
j_gene: TRBJ2-7; v_gene: TRBV4-1; abundance: NA; d_gene: NA; CDR3aa: CASSPGSGEINEQYF; CDR3nt: TGCGCCAGCAGCCCCGGCTCGGGGGAAATTAACGAGCAGTACTTC